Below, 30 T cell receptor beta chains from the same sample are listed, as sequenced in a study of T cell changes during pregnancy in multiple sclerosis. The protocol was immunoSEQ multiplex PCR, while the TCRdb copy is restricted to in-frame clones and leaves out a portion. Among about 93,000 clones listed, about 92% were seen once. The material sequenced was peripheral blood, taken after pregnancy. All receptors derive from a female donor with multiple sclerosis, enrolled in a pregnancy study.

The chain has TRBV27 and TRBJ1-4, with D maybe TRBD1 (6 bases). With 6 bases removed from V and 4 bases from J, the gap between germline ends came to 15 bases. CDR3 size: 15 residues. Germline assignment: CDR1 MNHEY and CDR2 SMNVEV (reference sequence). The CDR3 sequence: CASRPLDRVNEKLFF. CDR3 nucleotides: TGTGCCAGCAGGCCCCTGGACAGAGTTAATGAAAAACTGTTTTTT.

The CDR3 loop is CVRSSDRGQYEQYF. The CDR3 DNA reads as TGTGTCAGAAGCTCCGACAGGGGGCAATACGAGCAGTACTTC. The chain recombines TRBV7-5 with TRBJ2-7; the listed D gene, TRBD1, was not tested against the DNA. TRBV7-5 is annotated as a pseudogene. The CDR3 spans 14 residues.

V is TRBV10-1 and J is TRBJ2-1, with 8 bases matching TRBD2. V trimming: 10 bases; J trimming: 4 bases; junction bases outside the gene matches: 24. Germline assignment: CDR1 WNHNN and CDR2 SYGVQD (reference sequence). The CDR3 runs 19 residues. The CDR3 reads CATSDIAGQHQYLYNEQFF. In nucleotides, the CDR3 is TGCGCCACCTCTGACATAGCGGGACAACATCAATATTTGTACAATGAGCAGTTCTTC.

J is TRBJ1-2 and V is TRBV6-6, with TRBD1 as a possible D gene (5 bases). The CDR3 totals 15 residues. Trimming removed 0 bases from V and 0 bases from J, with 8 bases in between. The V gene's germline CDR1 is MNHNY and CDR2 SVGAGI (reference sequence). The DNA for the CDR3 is TGTGCCAGCAGTTACTCGGGGGGTCCTAACTATGGCTACACCTTC. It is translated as CASSYSGGPNYGYTF.

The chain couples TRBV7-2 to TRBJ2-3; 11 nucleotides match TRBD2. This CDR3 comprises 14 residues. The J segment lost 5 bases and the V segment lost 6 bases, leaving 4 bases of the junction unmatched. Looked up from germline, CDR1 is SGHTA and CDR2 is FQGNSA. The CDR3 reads CASSSGGAKDTQYF. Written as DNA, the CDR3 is TGTGCCAGCAGTAGCGGGGGGGCGAAAGATACGCAGTATTTT. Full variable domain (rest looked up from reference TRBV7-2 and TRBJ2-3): GAGVSQSPSNKVTEKGKDVELRCDPISGHTALYWYRQSLGQGLEFLIYFQGNSAPDKSGLPSDRFSAERTGGSVSTLTIQRTQQEDSAVYLCASSSGGAKDTQYFGPGTRLTVL.

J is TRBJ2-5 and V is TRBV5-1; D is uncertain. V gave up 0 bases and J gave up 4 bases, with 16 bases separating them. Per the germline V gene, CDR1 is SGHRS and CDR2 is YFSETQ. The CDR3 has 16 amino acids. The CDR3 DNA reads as TGCGCCAGCAGCTTGGGACCCACGGGTTTGCGAGAGACCCAGTACTTC. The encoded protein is CASSLGPTGLRETQYF.

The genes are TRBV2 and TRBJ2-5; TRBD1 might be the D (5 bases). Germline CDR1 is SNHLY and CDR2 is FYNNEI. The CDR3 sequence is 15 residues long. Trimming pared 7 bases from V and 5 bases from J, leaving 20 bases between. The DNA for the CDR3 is TGTGCCAGCACTCAGGAGCTAGGGGTGGGGGAGACCCAGTACTTC. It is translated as CASTQELGVGETQYF.

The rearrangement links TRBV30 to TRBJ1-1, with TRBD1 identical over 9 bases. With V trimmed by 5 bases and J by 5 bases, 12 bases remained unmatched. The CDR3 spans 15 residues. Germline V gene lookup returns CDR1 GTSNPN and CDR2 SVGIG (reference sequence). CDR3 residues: CAWDYRGRMSTEAFF. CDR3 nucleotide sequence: TGTGCCTGGGATTACAGGGGGCGCATGTCGACTGAAGCTTTCTTT. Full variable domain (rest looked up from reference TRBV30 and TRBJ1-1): SQTIHQWPATLVQPVGSPLSLECTVEGTSNPNLYWYRQAAGRGLQLLFYSVGIGQISSEVPQNLSASRPQDRQFILSSKKLLLSDSGFYLCAWDYRGRMSTEAFFGQGTRLTVV.

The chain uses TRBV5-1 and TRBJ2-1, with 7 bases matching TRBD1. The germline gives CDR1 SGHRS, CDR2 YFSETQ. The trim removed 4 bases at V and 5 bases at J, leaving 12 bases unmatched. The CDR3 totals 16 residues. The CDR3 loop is CASSPTGWIMDNEQFF. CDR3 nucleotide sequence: TGCGCCAGCAGCCCGACAGGGTGGATCATGGACAATGAGCAGTTCTTC.

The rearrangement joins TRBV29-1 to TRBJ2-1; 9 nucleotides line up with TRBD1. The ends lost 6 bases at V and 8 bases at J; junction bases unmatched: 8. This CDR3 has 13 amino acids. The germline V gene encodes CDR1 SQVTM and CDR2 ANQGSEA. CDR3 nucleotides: TGCAGCGTGGAATCCCGGACAGGGGATGAGCAGTTCTTC. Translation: CSVESRTGDEQFF.

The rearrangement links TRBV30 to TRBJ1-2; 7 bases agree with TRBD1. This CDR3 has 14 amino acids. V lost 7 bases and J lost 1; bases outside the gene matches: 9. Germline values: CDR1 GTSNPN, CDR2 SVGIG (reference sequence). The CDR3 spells CAYKRGPGNYGYTF. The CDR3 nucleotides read TGTGCCTACAAAAGGGGGCCAGGTAACTATGGCTACACCTTC.

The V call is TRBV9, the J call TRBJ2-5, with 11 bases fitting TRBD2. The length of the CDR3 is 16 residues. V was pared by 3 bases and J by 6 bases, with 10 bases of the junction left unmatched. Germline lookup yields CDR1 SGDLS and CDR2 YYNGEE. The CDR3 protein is CASSASLAGVGKTQYF. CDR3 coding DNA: TGTGCCAGCAGCGCCTCACTAGCGGGAGTAGGGAAGACCCAGTACTTC. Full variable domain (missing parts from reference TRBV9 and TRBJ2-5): DSGVTQTPKHLITATGQRVTLRCSPRSGDLSVYWYQQSLDQGLQFLIQYYNGEERAKGNILERFSAQQFPDLHSELNLSSLELGDSALYFCASSASLAGVGKTQYFGPGTRLLVL.

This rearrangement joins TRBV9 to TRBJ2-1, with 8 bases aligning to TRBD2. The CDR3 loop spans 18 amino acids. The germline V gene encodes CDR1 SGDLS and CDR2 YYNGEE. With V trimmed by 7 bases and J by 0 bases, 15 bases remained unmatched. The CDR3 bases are TGTGCCAGCTCCATTTCGGGAGGGGGGGGGAGCTCCTACAATGAGCAGTTCTTC. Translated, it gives CASSISGGGGSSYNEQFF.

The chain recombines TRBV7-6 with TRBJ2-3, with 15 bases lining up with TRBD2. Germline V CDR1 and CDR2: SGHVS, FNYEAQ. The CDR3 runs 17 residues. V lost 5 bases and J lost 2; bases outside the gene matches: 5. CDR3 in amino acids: CASSPGTSGGYTDTQYF. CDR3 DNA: TGTGCCAGCAGCCCCGGGACTAGCGGGGGGTACACAGATACGCAGTATTTT.

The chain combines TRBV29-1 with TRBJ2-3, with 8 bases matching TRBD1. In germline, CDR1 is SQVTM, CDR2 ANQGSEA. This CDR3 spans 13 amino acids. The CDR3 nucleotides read TGCAGTGCTGTTACAGGGGGATCAGATACGCAGTATTTT. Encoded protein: CSAVTGGSDTQYF.

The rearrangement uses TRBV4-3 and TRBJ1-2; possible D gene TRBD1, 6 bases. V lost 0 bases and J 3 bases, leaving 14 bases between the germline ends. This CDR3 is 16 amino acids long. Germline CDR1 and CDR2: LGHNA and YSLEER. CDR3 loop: CASSQDFNRVDYGYTF. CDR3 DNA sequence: TGCGCCAGCAGCCAAGATTTTAACAGGGTAGACTATGGCTACACCTTC.

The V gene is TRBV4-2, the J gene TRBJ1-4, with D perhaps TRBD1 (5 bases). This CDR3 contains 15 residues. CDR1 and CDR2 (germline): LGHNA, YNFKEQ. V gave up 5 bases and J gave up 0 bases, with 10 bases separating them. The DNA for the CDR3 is TGTGCCAGCAGCGGGGGGGTTGCAACTAATGAAAAACTGTTTTTT. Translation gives CASSGGVATNEKLFF.

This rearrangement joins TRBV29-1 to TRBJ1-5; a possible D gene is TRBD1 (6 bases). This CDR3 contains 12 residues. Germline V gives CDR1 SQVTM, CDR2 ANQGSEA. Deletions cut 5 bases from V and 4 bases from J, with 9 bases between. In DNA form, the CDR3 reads TGCAGCGTTATCCAGGGGAATCAGCCCCAGCATTTT. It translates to CSVIQGNQPQHF.

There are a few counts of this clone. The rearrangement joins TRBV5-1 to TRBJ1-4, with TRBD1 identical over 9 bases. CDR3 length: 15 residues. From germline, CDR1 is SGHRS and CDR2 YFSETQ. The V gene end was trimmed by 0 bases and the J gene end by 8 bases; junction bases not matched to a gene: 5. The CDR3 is CASSLGDREGEKLFF. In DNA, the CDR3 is TGCGCCAGCAGCTTGGGGGACAGGGAAGGGGAAAAACTGTTTTTT.

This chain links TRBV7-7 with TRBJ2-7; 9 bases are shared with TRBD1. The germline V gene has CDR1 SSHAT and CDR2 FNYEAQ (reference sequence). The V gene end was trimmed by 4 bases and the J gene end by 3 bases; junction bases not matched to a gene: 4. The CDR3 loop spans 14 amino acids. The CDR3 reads CASSSGTGIYEQYF. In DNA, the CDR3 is TGTGCCAGCAGCTCCGGGACAGGGATCTACGAGCAGTACTTC. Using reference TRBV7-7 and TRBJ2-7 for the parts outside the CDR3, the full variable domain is GAGVSQSPRYKVTKRGQDVTLRCDPISSHATLYWYQQALGQGPEFLTYFNYEAQPDKSGLPSDRFSAERPEGSISTLTIQRTEQRDSAMYRCASSSGTGIYEQYFGPGTRLTVT.

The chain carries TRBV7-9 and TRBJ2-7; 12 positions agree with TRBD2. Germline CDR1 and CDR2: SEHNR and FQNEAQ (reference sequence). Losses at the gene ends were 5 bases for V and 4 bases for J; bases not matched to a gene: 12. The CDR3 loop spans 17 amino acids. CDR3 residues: CASSIPPGTSGRYEQYF. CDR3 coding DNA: TGTGCCAGCAGCATTCCCCCCGGGACTAGCGGGCGGTACGAGCAGTACTTC.

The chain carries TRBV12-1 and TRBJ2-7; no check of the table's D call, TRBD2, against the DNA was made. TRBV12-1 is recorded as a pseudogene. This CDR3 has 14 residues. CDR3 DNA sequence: TGTGCCAGCAGCTTTGCTGGGACTCCCTACGAGCAGTACTTC. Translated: CASSFAGTPYEQYF.

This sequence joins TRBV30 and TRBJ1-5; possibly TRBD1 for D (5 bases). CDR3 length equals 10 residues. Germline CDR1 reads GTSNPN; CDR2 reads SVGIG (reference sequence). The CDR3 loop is CAWGGEAQHF. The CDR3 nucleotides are TGTGCTTGGGGAGGGGAAGCCCAGCATTTT.

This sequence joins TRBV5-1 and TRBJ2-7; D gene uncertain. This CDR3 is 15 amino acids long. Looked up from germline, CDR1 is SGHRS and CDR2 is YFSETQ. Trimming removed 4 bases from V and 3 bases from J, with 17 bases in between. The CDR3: CASSRLFENNYEQYF. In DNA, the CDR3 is TGCGCCAGCAGCCGACTCTTCGAGAACAACTACGAGCAGTACTTC.

CDR3 coding DNA: TGTGCCAGCAGTTACTCGACAGACCAAGAGACCCAGTACTTC. Translating it yields CASSYSTDQETQYF. V and J are TRBV6-5 and TRBJ2-5; perhaps TRBD1 as D (5 bases). V shed 0 bases and J shed 0 bases, with 5 bases lying between them. This CDR3 has 14 amino acids. Germline V gene lookup returns CDR1 MNHEY and CDR2 SVGAGI.

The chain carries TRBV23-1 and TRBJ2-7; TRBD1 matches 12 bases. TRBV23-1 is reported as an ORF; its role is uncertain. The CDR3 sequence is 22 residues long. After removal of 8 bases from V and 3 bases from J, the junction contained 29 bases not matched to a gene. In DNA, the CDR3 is TGCGCCAGCTGCCGGGACAGGGGGCACCCCGCTACCTCGAGAGCTGCCTACTACGAGCAGTACTTC. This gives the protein CASCRDRGHPATSRAAYYEQYF.

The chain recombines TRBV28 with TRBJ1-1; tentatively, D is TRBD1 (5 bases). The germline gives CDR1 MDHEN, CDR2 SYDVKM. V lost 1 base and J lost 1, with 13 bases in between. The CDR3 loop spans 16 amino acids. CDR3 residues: CASSLYWVGPNTEAFF. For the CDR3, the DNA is TGTGCCAGCAGTTTATATTGGGTGGGGCCGAACACTGAAGCTTTCTTT.

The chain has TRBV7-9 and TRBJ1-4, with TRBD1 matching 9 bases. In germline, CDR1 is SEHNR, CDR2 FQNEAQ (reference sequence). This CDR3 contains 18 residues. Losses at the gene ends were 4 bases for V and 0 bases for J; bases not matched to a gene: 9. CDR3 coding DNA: TGTGCCAGCAGCTCCCGGACAGGGGTTACCTCAACTAATGAAAAACTGTTTTTT. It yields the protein CASSSRTGVTSTNEKLFF.

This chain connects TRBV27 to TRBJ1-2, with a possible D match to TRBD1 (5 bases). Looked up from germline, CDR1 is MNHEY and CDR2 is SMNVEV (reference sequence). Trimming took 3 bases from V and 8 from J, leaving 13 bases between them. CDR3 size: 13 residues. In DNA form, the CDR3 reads TGTGCCAGCAGTTTCGGCGGGGGACTGGGCTACACCTTC. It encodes CASSFGGGLGYTF.

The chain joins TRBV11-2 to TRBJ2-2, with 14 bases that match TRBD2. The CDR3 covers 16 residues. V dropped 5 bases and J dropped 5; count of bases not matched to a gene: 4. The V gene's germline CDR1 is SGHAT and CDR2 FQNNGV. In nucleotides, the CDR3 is TGTGCCAGCAGCAGGGGACTAGCGGGAGTTACCGGGGAGCTGTTTTTT. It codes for CASSRGLAGVTGELFF.